A single sample is the source of the 26 T cell receptor beta chains below, sequenced in a study of blood T cell repertoires in COVID-19. Using immunoSEQ multiplex PCR, the repertoire was profiled, and TCRdb retains in-frame clones only, with some absent. This sample has over 300,000 clones, with 90% found just once. The sample comprised peripheral blood. Receptors originate from a young man with active or convalescent COVID-19.

The chain links TRBV2 to TRBJ2-5, with D perhaps TRBD2 (6 bases). Germline V lookup: CDR1 SNHLY, CDR2 FYNNEI. The CDR3 totals 14 residues. Trimming took 6 bases from V and 3 from J, leaving 14 bases between them. The CDR3 region is CASRRGLPKETQYF. Here the CDR3 DNA reads TGTGCCAGCAGGAGGGGACTGCCAAAAGAGACCCAGTACTTC.

The chain combines TRBV24-1 with TRBJ1-2; maybe TRBD1 (5 bases). The CDR3 is 16 residues long. Germline CDR1 KGHDR, CDR2 SFDVKD. The V gene lost 3 bases and the J gene lost 2 bases, with 15 bases spanning the gap. The DNA of the CDR3 is TGTGCCACCAGTGATAAGGGGTTCCCTTCCAACTATGGCTACACCTTC. Residues: CATSDKGFPSNYGYTF.

This chain joins TRBV5-4 and TRBJ1-2; D is unclear. Looked up from germline, CDR1 is SGHNT and CDR2 is YYREEE (reference sequence). The CDR3 extends over 15 amino acids. V lost 2 bases and J lost 7, with 18 bases in between. The CDR3 sequence is CASSFGPGSLSGYTF. CDR3 coding DNA: TGTGCCAGCAGCTTCGGACCGGGGTCCCTCTCTGGCTACACCTTC.

The V gene is TRBV24-1, the J gene TRBJ2-3; 7 bases are shared with TRBD1. The V gene end was trimmed by 2 bases and the J gene end by 4 bases; junction bases not matched to a gene: 5. The CDR3 extends over 15 amino acids. The germline V gene has CDR1 KGHDR and CDR2 SFDVKD. CDR3 residues: CATSDSQGFPDTQYF. CDR3 nucleotide sequence: TGTGCCACCAGTGATTCACAGGGGTTCCCAGATACGCAGTATTTT.

CDR3 residues: CASSLEGDRPLASSYNEQFF. The CDR3 bases are TGTGCCAGCAGCCTTGAGGGGGACAGACCATTAGCTAGCTCCTACAATGAGCAGTTCTTC. The rearrangement uses TRBV21-1 and TRBJ2-1; the DNA was not used to check the table's D call, TRBD1. TRBV21-1 is a pseudogene segment. This CDR3 contains 20 residues.

The chain employs TRBV6-2 or TRBV6-3 and TRBJ2-2; 8 bases align to TRBD1. Germline V lookup: CDR1 MNHEY, CDR2 SVGEGT. This CDR3 spans 21 amino acids. The V segment lost 0 bases and the J segment 0 bases; nucleotides outside the gene matches: 15. The CDR3 loop reads CASSYSGLIFTGQANTGELFF. Written as DNA, the CDR3 is TGTGCCAGCAGTTACTCGGGATTGATATTTACGGGACAGGCGAACACCGGGGAGCTGTTTTTT.

The CDR3 here is CASSRGGADTEAFF. The CDR3 DNA follows: TGTGCCAGCAGTCGAGGGGGCGCGGACACTGAAGCTTTCTTT. The genes are TRBV6-5 and TRBJ1-1; TRBD1 matches at 7 bases. The J segment lost 3 bases and the V segment lost 5 bases, leaving 6 bases of the junction unmatched. There are 14 residues in the CDR3. Germline lookup yields CDR1 MNHEY and CDR2 SVGAGI.

This chain connects TRBV10-3 to TRBJ2-7; TRBD1 aligns across 7 bases. This CDR3 has 14 residues. V shed 10 bases and J 4 bases; nucleotides not matched to a gene: 13. CDR1 ENHRY and CDR2 SYGVKD come from the germline V gene. The CDR3 DNA reads as TGTGCCACCCGTTATGGGACAGAAGGTTACGAGCAGTACTTC. Protein product: CATRYGTEGYEQYF.

This chain joins TRBV14 and TRBJ2-7, with D tentatively TRBD2 (6 bases). V lost 5 bases, J lost 4 bases, and 12 bases lay in between. Germline CDR1 reads SGHDN; CDR2 reads FVKESK. This CDR3 comprises 13 residues. CDR3 sequence (DNA): TGTGCCAGCAGCATTTCGGCGGGGTACGAGCAGTACTTC. Its translation: CASSISAGYEQYF.

CDR3 nucleotide sequence: TGCGCCAGCAGCTTGGGACCCAGGGCAACTAATGAAAAACTGTTTTTT. Residues: CASSLGPRATNEKLFF. V is TRBV5-1 and J is TRBJ1-4, with a possible D match to TRBD1 (5 bases). CDR1 and CDR2 (germline): SGHRS, YFSETQ. This CDR3 contains 16 residues. V was trimmed by 0 bases and J by 0 bases, leaving 9 bases between them. Complete variable domain (other parts from reference TRBV5-1 and TRBJ1-4): KAGVTQTPRYLIKTRGQQVTLSCSPISGHRSVSWYQQTPGQGLQFLFEYFSETQRNKGNFPGRFSGRQFSNSRSEMNVSTLELGDSALYLCASSLGPRATNEKLFFGSGTQLSVL.

This clone was picked up a small number of times. This chain links TRBV20-1 with TRBJ1-5, with TRBD1 matching 8 bases. The CDR3 length is 17 residues. Per germline, CDR1 DFQATT and CDR2 SNEGSKA (reference sequence). V was clipped by 3 bases and J by 5 bases; unmatched bases: 15. In nucleotides, the CDR3 is TGCAGTGCTAGTGGGGGGCAGGGGGCGCGAAGAGATCAGCCCCAGCATTTT. It translates to CSASGGQGARRDQPQHF.

This clone was found a few times. V is TRBV20-1 and J is TRBJ2-5; D unclear. The CDR3 sequence is 10 residues long. Germline assignment: CDR1 DFQATT and CDR2 SNEGSKA (reference sequence). V lost 2 bases and J lost 5, with 3 bases in between. The DNA of the CDR3 is TGCAGTGCTAGATATGAGACCCAGTACTTC. This encodes CSARYETQYF.

The chain combines TRBV29-1 with TRBJ1-1; a possible D gene is TRBD1 (5 bases). This CDR3 spans 11 amino acids. CDR1 is SQVTM, CDR2 ANQGSEA, per germline. For the CDR3, the DNA is TGCAGTGCCGACAGGAACACTGAAGCTTTCTTT. Its translation: CSADRNTEAFF.

This clone was counted only a few times. The chain recombines TRBV5-1 with TRBJ2-1; TRBD2 matches 12 bases. The V and J ends lost 2 bases and 6 bases, in that order; junction bases with no gene match: 3. The CDR3 has 15 amino acids. Germline V lookup: CDR1 SGHRS, CDR2 YFSETQ. CDR3 sequence (DNA): TGCGCCAGCAGCTTCCTAGCGGGGGGGCCCAATGAGCAGTTCTTC. Amino acid sequence: CASSFLAGGPNEQFF.

J is TRBJ1-6 and V is TRBV6-5, with D possibly matching TRBD1 (5 bases). The germline V gene encodes CDR1 MNHEY and CDR2 SVGAGI. Trimming pared 8 bases from V and 7 bases from J, leaving 18 bases between. This CDR3 spans 15 amino acids. The CDR3 DNA reads TGTGCCAGCCGGGGGGGAGGGGCTATCAATTCACCCCTCCACTTT. Protein: CASRGGGAINSPLHF.

This rearrangement joins TRBV20-1 to TRBJ1-1; the D gene is possibly TRBD1 (6 bases). The V and J ends lost 7 bases and 5 bases respectively, with 11 bases between them. Germline CDR1 reads DFQATT; CDR2 reads SNEGSKA (reference sequence). The CDR3 is 11 residues long. The CDR3 DNA is TGCAGTGTGGACAGTTGGACTGAAGCTTTCTTT. It specifies CSVDSWTEAFF.

The chain has TRBV5-5 and TRBJ2-5; 11 nucleotides match TRBD2. The CDR3 is 15 amino acids. Germline V gene data show CDR1 as SGHKS and CDR2 as YYEKEE (reference sequence). The V and J ends lost 3 bases and 3 bases, in that order; junction bases with no gene match: 4. The CDR3 reads CASSYRLAGKETQYF. In DNA, the CDR3 is TGTGCCAGCAGCTACAGACTAGCGGGAAAAGAGACCCAGTACTTC.

The rearrangement links TRBV12-3 or TRBV12-4 to TRBJ2-5, with D unresolved. The CDR3 covers 13 residues. With 3 bases removed from V and 1 base from J, the gap between germline ends came to 6 bases. The CDR3 coding sequence is TGTGCCAGCAGTTTGGCTCGCCAAGAGACCCAGTACTTC. Translation: CASSLARQETQYF.

The CDR3: CASSIPAGGRKIYNEQFF. The CDR3 DNA reads TGTGCCAGTAGTATCCCCGCGGGAGGCCGAAAGATCTACAATGAGCAGTTCTTC. The V gene is TRBV19, the J gene TRBJ2-1; the match to TRBD2 covers 8 bases. V lost 3 bases and J lost 3; bases outside the gene matches: 13. CDR1 and CDR2 from the germline V gene are LNHDA and SQIVND (reference sequence). The CDR3 is 18 residues long.

The CDR3 spells CASSLPQGGMNTEAFF. DNA of the CDR3: TGTGCCAGCAGTTTACCCCAGGGGGGAATGAACACTGAAGCTTTCTTT. The genes are TRBV28 and TRBJ1-1; 7 bases match TRBD1. The J segment lost 0 bases and the V segment lost 2 bases, leaving 6 bases of the junction unmatched. Germline V CDR1 and CDR2: MDHEN, SYDVKM. The CDR3 spans 16 residues.

This clone was seen a single time. J is TRBJ2-7 and V is TRBV30; 8 bases line up with TRBD2. Germline trimming cut 0 bases from V and 2 bases from J; bases unmatched to any gene: 3. There are 14 residues in the CDR3. Looked up from germline, CDR1 is GTSNPN and CDR2 is SVGIG (reference sequence). CDR3 nucleotides: TGTGCCTGGAGTGTCGGGGGGGGGCCCTACGAGCAGTACTTC. Translated, it gives CAWSVGGGPYEQYF.

The rearrangement links TRBV27 to TRBJ1-5; D call uncertain. Trimming cost V 4 bases and J 0 bases, with 10 bases left between them. Germline CDR1 reads MNHEY; CDR2 reads SMNVEV (reference sequence). The CDR3 runs to 15 residues. The CDR3 reads CASSSRQTSNQPQHF. The CDR3 coding sequence is TGTGCCAGCAGTTCGAGACAAACTAGCAATCAGCCCCAGCATTTT.

The V call is TRBV24-1, the J call TRBJ1-5, with a weak D call TRBD1 (6 bases). The CDR3 has 15 residues. Germline values: CDR1 KGHDR, CDR2 SFDVKD. Trimming took 2 bases from V and 4 from J, leaving 11 bases between them. The CDR3 protein is CATSDYDRLNQPQHF. The CDR3 DNA is TGTGCCACCAGTGATTATGACAGGTTAAATCAGCCCCAGCATTTT.

V is TRBV11-3 and J is TRBJ2-5; possibly TRBD2 for D (6 bases). V gave up 4 bases and J gave up 2 bases, with 14 bases separating them. CDR1 and CDR2 from the germline V gene are SGHNT and YENEEA. The CDR3 totals 15 residues. CDR3 in DNA: TGTGCCAGCAGCTACTCGGGGGAACCGCAAGAGACCCAGTACTTC. It translates to CASSYSGEPQETQYF. The full variable domain, rest sourced from reference TRBV11-3 and TRBJ2-5, is EAGVVQSPRYKIIEKKQPVAFWCNPISGHNTLYWYLQNLGQGPELLIRYENEEAVDDSQLPKDRFSAERLKGVDSTLKIQPAELGDSAVYLCASSYSGEPQETQYFGPGTRLLVL.

The CDR3 is CASSLIPDRGDGYTF. The CDR3 DNA sequence: TGTGCCAGCTCACTAATCCCGGACAGGGGGGATGGCTACACCTTC. The genes are TRBV18 and TRBJ1-2, with 10 bases identical to TRBD1. V was clipped by 4 bases and J by 6 bases; unmatched bases: 8. Looked up from germline, CDR1 is KGHSH and CDR2 is LQKENI. The CDR3 is made up of 15 amino acids.

V is TRBV6-4 and J is TRBJ2-1; 8 bases map to TRBD2. Germline lookup yields CDR1 MRHNA and CDR2 SNTAGT. Trimming at V came to 0 bases and at J to 7 bases, leaving 11 bases not matched to a gene. This CDR3 has 17 residues. The CDR3 coding sequence is TGTGCCAGCAGTGACTCCAGAATTAGCGGGGACCTTAATGAGCAGTTCTTC. Protein product: CASSDSRISGDLNEQFF.